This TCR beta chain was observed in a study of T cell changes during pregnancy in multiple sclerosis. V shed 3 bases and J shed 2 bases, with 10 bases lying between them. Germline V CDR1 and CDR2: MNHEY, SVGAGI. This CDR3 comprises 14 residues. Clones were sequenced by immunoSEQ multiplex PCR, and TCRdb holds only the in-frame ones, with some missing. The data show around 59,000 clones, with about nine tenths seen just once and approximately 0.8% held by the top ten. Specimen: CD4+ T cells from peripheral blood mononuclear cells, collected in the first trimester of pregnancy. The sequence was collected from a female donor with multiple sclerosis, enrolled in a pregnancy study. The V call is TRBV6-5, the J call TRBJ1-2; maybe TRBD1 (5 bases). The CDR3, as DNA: TGTGCCAGCAGTTATAGAACAGGCAACTATGGCTACACCTTC. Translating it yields CASSYRTGNYGYTF.